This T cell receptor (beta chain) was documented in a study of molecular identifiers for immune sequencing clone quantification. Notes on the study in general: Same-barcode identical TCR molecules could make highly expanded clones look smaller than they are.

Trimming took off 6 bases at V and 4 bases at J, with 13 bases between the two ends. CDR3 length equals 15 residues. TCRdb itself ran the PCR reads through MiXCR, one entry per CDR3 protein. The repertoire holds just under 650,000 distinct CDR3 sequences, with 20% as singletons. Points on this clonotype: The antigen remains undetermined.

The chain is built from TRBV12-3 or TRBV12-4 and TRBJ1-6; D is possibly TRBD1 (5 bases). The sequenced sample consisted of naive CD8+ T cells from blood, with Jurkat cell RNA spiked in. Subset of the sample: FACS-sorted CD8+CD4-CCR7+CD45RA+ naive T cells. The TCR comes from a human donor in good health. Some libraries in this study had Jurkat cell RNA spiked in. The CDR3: CASSRGREYNSPLHF. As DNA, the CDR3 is TGTGCCAGCAGCCGGGGCAGGGAATATAATTCACCCCTCCACTTT.